This entry concerns a single TCR beta chain. Its antigen is still unknown. The data derive from a study of regulatory T cells in long-lasting Graves disease. The study, taken as a whole, reports: A reduction in accuracy may have resulted from the small sample size. More public clonotypes were shared by persistent patients (around 3,000) than by new patients (about 970).

Researchers made TCR beta libraries by using iRepertoire HTBI primers and running Arm-PCR on CDR3 regions. TCRdb called the multiplex PCR reads again in MiXCR, with one record for every CDR3 protein. This sample has approximately 310,000 distinct CDR3 sequences, with 15% to 20% found just once. This sample's time point: newly diagnosed GD, antithyroid drugs for less than 3 months. TCR sequences were obtained from RNA taken from PBMCs. The CDR3 length is 16 residues. The V gene's germline CDR1 is SEHNR and CDR2 FQNEAQ (reference sequence). Germline trimming cut 3 bases from V and 4 bases from J; bases unmatched to any gene: 3.

The specimen was peripheral blood mononuclear cells (PBMCs), collected at new diagnosis, from a patient treated with antithyroid drugs. The chain recombines TRBV7-9 with TRBJ1-6; 10 bases align to TRBD1. This clonotype was obtained from a female donor with Graves disease. The CDR3 protein is CASSLGQGFYNSPLHF. In DNA, the CDR3 is TGTGCCAGCAGCTTGGGACAGGGGTTTTATAATTCACCCCTCCACTTT. The variable domain in full, with the rest retrieved from reference TRBV7-9 and TRBJ1-6, is DTGVSQNPRHKITKRGQNVTFRCDPISEHNRLYWYRQTLGQGPEFLTYFQNEAQLEKSRLLSDRFSAERPKGSFSTLEIQRTEQGDSAMYLCASSLGQGFYNSPLHFGNGTRLTVT.